Presented here are 26 T cell receptor beta chains from one specimen sequenced in a study of OX40 agonist ivuxolimab in advanced cancers. Sequencing used immunoSEQ multiplex PCR; TCRdb keeps in-frame clones, though not all of them. The repertoire holds 100,000 to 130,000 clones, with approximately 90% as singletons. Sequencing was performed on CD4+ or CD8+ T cells sorted from blood, taken in a trial of the OX40 agonist ivuxolimab. The receptors come from an adult with an advanced solid tumor such as melanoma, head and neck, liver or kidney cancer.

This chain uses TRBV30 with TRBJ2-1; the D gene is possibly TRBD1 (5 bases). The germline V gene encodes CDR1 GTSNPN and CDR2 SVGIG (reference sequence). The CDR3 has 14 residues. Between the trimmed V and J ends, which lost 1 base and 10 bases, there was a span of 17 bases. The CDR3 region is CAWSAKADYREQFF. In DNA, the CDR3 is TGTGCCTGGAGTGCCAAGGCCGATTACAGGGAGCAGTTCTTC. The full variable domain, rest sourced from reference TRBV30 and TRBJ2-1, is SQTIHQWPATLVQPVGSPLSLECTVEGTSNPNLYWYRQAAGRGLQLLFYSVGIGQISSEVPQNLSASRPQDRQFILSSKKLLLSDSGFYLCAWSAKADYREQFFGPGTRLTVL.

CDR3 protein: CASSQGASGGANTGELFF. As DNA, the CDR3 is TGCGCCAGCAGCCAAGGGGCTAGCGGGGGGGCTAACACCGGGGAGCTGTTTTTT. The chain links TRBV4-1 to TRBJ2-2; 12 bases are a match to TRBD2. Germline CDR1 is MGHRA and CDR2 is YSYEKL. The CDR3 is made up of 18 amino acids. The ends lost 1 base at V and 2 bases at J; junction bases unmatched: 5.

The chain combines TRBV10-1 with TRBJ2-3; D gene uncertain. The CDR3 has 14 amino acids. V lost 8 bases and J 2 bases, leaving 14 bases between the germline ends. CDR1 is WNHNN and CDR2 is SYGVQD in the germline V gene (reference sequence). This CDR3 reads CASSTGELTDTQYF. The DNA of the CDR3 is TGCGCCAGCTCTACGGGCGAGCTCACAGATACGCAGTATTTT.

This clone was seen just once. The CDR3 is CASSPPANSYEQYF. The CDR3 nucleotides read TGTGCCAGCTCACCACCGGCCAATTCCTACGAGCAGTACTTC. V usage is TRBV18 and J usage is TRBJ2-7; D call uncertain. Germline CDR1 KGHSH, CDR2 LQKENI. V lost 0 bases and J 1 base, leaving 7 bases between the germline ends. There are 14 residues in the CDR3.

V and J are TRBV28 and TRBJ2-5; D is possibly TRBD1 (6 bases). This CDR3 has 14 amino acids. Per germline, CDR1 MDHEN and CDR2 SYDVKM. Trimming left V 4 bases short and J 6 bases short, with 15 bases between. The CDR3 nucleotides read TGTGCCAGCAGTTCCCCAGGGGAAGTGAAGACCCAGTACTTC. Protein product: CASSSPGEVKTQYF. Full variable domain (remainder filled in from reference TRBV28 and TRBJ2-5): DVKVTQSSRYLVKRTGEKVFLECVQDMDHENMFWYRQDPGLGLRLIYFSYDVKMKEKGDIPEGYSVSREKKERFSLILESASTNQTSMYLCASSSPGEVKTQYFGPGTRLLVL.

The J gene is TRBJ2-1, the V gene TRBV11-3, with 10 bases lining up with TRBD2. The CDR3 has 15 residues. CDR1 and CDR2 from the germline V gene are SGHNT and YENEEA. V lost 6 bases to trimming and J lost 7 bases; unmatched junction nucleotides: 9. The CDR3: CASSPLAGSENEQFF. Written as DNA, the CDR3 is TGTGCCAGCAGTCCACTAGCGGGATCGGAAAATGAGCAGTTCTTC.

The genes are TRBV6-5 and TRBJ2-7, with TRBD1 matching 9 bases. CDR3 size: 16 residues. Looked up from germline, CDR1 is MNHEY and CDR2 is SVGAGI. Trimming cost V 4 bases and J 0 bases; bases outside gene matches: 7. CDR3 in amino acids: CASSSPDRGSSYEQYF. CDR3 in DNA: TGTGCCAGCAGTTCTCCGGACAGGGGCAGCTCCTACGAGCAGTACTTC.

This clone occurred once. The gene calls are TRBV18 and TRBJ1-4; TRBD1 matches 7 bases. With 6 bases clipped from V and 3 bases from J, the junction kept 7 bases outside the gene matches. Germline loops: CDR1 KGHSH, CDR2 LQKENI. The length of the CDR3 is 15 residues. The CDR3 protein is CASSQTGVANEKLFF. CDR3 bases: TGTGCCAGCTCGCAAACAGGGGTCGCTAATGAAAAACTGTTTTTT.

V and J are TRBV12-1 and TRBJ2-1; the table names TRBD1, a call not compared with the DNA. TRBV12-1 is flagged as a pseudogene. The CDR3 is made up of 15 amino acids. The CDR3 DNA reads TGTGCCAGCAGCAGGGGCCCCGGCCCCCGAAATGAGCAGTTCTTC. Translation gives CASSRGPGPRNEQFF.

This rearrangement joins TRBV9 to TRBJ2-2; possible D gene TRBD2, 6 bases. The V end lost 0 bases, the J end lost 3 bases, and 9 bases lay between the germline ends. This CDR3 comprises 15 residues. Germline V gives CDR1 SGDLS, CDR2 YYNGEE. CDR3 nucleotide sequence: TGTGCCAGCAGCGTAGCGGGAGTCGACACCGGGGAGCTGTTTTTT. It codes for CASSVAGVDTGELFF.

The chain joins TRBV5-1 to TRBJ1-1; unclear D gene. CDR3 size: 14 residues. V shed 4 bases and J shed 1 base, with 11 bases lying between them. Germline CDR1 reads SGHRS; CDR2 reads YFSETQ. In nucleotides, the CDR3 is TGCGCCAGCAGCGGGGTTGGACCGAACACTGAAGCTTTCTTT. Its protein is CASSGVGPNTEAFF.

The chain uses TRBV4-3 and TRBJ2-7, with no clear D. In germline, CDR1 is LGHNA, CDR2 YSLEER. The CDR3 runs 11 residues. Between the trimmed V and J ends, which lost 1 base and 2 bases, there was a span of 0 bases. The DNA for the CDR3 is TGCGCCAGCAGCCAAGCCTACGAGCAGTACTTC. Encoded protein: CASSQAYEQYF.

The rearrangement uses TRBV9 and TRBJ1-4; D not certain. The CDR3 runs 14 residues. V gave up 3 bases and J gave up 5 bases, with 11 bases separating them. CDR1 is SGDLS and CDR2 is YYNGEE in the germline V gene. The CDR3 region has the DNA TGTGCCAGCAGCGACGGGTGGGAGAATGAAAAACTGTTTTTT. This codes for CASSDGWENEKLFF.

The rearrangement uses TRBV19 and TRBJ1-1; D perhaps matches TRBD1 (6 bases). This CDR3 contains 18 residues. Germline CDR1 LNHDA, CDR2 SQIVND (reference sequence). V was clipped by 4 bases and J by 0 bases, with 21 bases between them. This CDR3 reads CASSTGVTGPEMNTEAFF. The CDR3 nucleotides read TGTGCCAGTAGTACGGGGGTGACAGGCCCAGAGATGAACACTGAAGCTTTCTTT. Together with reference TRBV19 and TRBJ1-1, the CDR3 gives the full variable domain: DGGITQSPKYLFRKEGQNVTLSCEQNLNHDAMYWYRQDPGQGLRLIYYSQIVNDFQKGDIAEGYSVSREKKESFPLTVTSAQKNPTAFYLCASSTGVTGPEMNTEAFFGQGTRLTVV.

The rearrangement joins TRBV5-5 to TRBJ2-7, with 7 bases matching TRBD1. Germline CDR1 SGHKS, CDR2 YYEKEE (reference sequence). The CDR3 runs to 16 residues. J gave up 2 bases and V 0 bases, and 8 bases lay outside the gene matches. The CDR3 nucleotides are TGTGCCAGCAGCTTGGAAGTGGGACAGATCACCTACGAGCAGTACTTC. It specifies CASSLEVGQITYEQYF.

The chain uses TRBV2 and TRBJ1-2; the D is unclear. V lost 1 base, J lost 4 bases, and 7 bases lay in between. The CDR3 extends over 13 amino acids. In germline, CDR1 is SNHLY, CDR2 FYNNEI. The CDR3 here is CASSEGGRYGYTF. CDR3 bases: TGTGCCAGCAGTGAAGGAGGGCGCTATGGCTACACCTTC.

The chain couples TRBV5-8 to TRBJ2-5, with TRBD2 identical over 8 bases. V lost 4 bases and J lost 3; bases outside the gene matches: 14. CDR1 SGHTS and CDR2 YDEGEE come from the germline V gene. The CDR3 totals 17 residues. Here the CDR3 DNA reads TGTGCCAGCAGCCCGGCGCCTAGCGGGCTACCTGAAGAGACCCAGTACTTC. It specifies CASSPAPSGLPEETQYF.

The count of this clone is one. The chain recombines TRBV7-9 with TRBJ2-1, with a tentative D call TRBD2 (6 bases). Germline values: CDR1 SEHNR, CDR2 FQNEAQ (reference sequence). The CDR3 sequence is 16 residues long. V was pared by 5 bases and J by 6 bases, with 20 bases between. The CDR3 region is CASSPYFGTSLNEQFF. CDR3 DNA sequence: TGTGCCAGCAGCCCGTACTTCGGGACTTCACTCAATGAGCAGTTCTTC.

This clone showed up just a few times. The chain couples TRBV10-3 to TRBJ1-2; no definite D call. The germline V gene encodes CDR1 ENHRY and CDR2 SYGVKD. This CDR3 has 13 amino acids. Trimming shortened V by 4 bases and J by 4 bases, and 10 bases separated the two germline ends. CDR3 DNA sequence: TGTGCCATCAGTGTGGGTGGTGCCTATGGCTACACCTTC. It yields the protein CAISVGGAYGYTF.

The CDR3: CASSYSMGNTEAFF. Here the CDR3 DNA reads TGTGCCAGCAGTTACTCGATGGGGAACACTGAAGCTTTCTTT. V is TRBV6-5 and J is TRBJ1-1; D remains unclear. Looked up from germline, CDR1 is MNHEY and CDR2 is SVGAGI. This CDR3 has 14 amino acids. V was shortened by 0 bases and J by 1 base, with 6 bases between the two germline ends.

J is TRBJ2-3 and V is TRBV7-2, with a tentative D call TRBD2 (5 bases). Germline CDR1 and CDR2: SGHTA and FQGNSA. This CDR3 comprises 14 residues. V was pared by 5 bases and J by 1 base, with 10 bases between. The CDR3 DNA reads as TGTGCCAGCAGCCTCGGACTCCGCACAGATACGCAGTATTTT. Amino acid sequence: CASSLGLRTDTQYF.

V gene TRBV11-3 combines with J gene TRBJ1-2; a possible D gene is TRBD1 (5 bases). V lost 5 bases and J lost 8, with 12 bases in between. The germline V gene encodes CDR1 SGHNT and CDR2 YENEEA. This CDR3 comprises 12 residues. DNA for the CDR3: TGTGCCAGCAGCCCGGCGGGGGGGGGCTACACCTTC. Protein: CASSPAGGGYTF. The variable domain in full, completed from reference TRBV11-3 and TRBJ1-2, reads EAGVVQSPRYKIIEKKQPVAFWCNPISGHNTLYWYLQNLGQGPELLIRYENEEAVDDSQLPKDRFSAERLKGVDSTLKIQPAELGDSAVYLCASSPAGGGYTFGSGTRLTVV.

The chain uses TRBV5-1 and TRBJ2-5, with 12 nucleotides matching TRBD2. The germline CDR1 and CDR2 sequences are SGHRS and YFSETQ. CDR3 length: 14 residues. V was pared by 8 bases and J by 9 bases, with 11 bases of the junction left unmatched. CDR3 sequence: CASYWTSGAGAQYF. The CDR3 DNA sequence: TGCGCCAGTTATTGGACTAGCGGGGCCGGGGCCCAGTACTTC.

V is TRBV9 and J is TRBJ2-1; TRBD1 matches 7 bases. The trim removed 0 bases at V and 2 bases at J, leaving 5 bases unmatched. The CDR3 sequence is 16 residues long. The V gene's germline CDR1 is SGDLS and CDR2 YYNGEE. The CDR3 loop reads CASSVGGGQTYNEQFF. CDR3 DNA sequence: TGTGCCAGCAGCGTAGGAGGGGGACAGACCTACAATGAGCAGTTCTTC.

The chain couples TRBV4-2 to TRBJ1-1, with a tentative D call TRBD1 (5 bases). V lost 1 base, J lost 5 bases, and 17 bases lay in between. Germline V gives CDR1 LGHNA, CDR2 YNFKEQ. The CDR3 runs to 16 residues. CDR3 coding DNA: TGTGCCAGCAGCCAAGGTTTGCGGGGGACGGGGACTGAAGCTTTCTTT. Translated: CASSQGLRGTGTEAFF.

The chain carries TRBV27 and TRBJ1-1; 7 bases map to TRBD1. This CDR3 spans 16 amino acids. The V and J ends lost 2 bases and 0 bases, in that order; junction bases with no gene match: 6. Germline assignment: CDR1 MNHEY and CDR2 SMNVEV (reference sequence). In nucleotides, the CDR3 is TGTGCCAGCAGTTTAGGAGGGCAGGGGGTGAACACTGAAGCTTTCTTT. As protein: CASSLGGQGVNTEAFF.